This T cell receptor (beta chain) was profiled in a study of T-cell memory formation after mild COVID-19 (dated by TCRdb to the early 2020s). Background on the whole study: TCR sequence clusters from the two donors were found to be largely donor specific. In two donors, T-cell clones that expanded and contracted after mild COVID-19 were followed by sequencing TCRalpha and TCRbeta repertoires longitudinally. The cohort was made up of two young adult volunteers, one female and one male, who were previously healthy. What the work shows at the level of the full study, not this receptor alone: The detection of some responding clones in pre-infection memory suggests that pre-existing cross-reactive memory T cells joined the SARS-CoV-2 response. Contracting CD4+ clones appeared mostly in the CM and EM memory subsets, whereas CD8+ clones were enriched in EMRA. The study included only a couple of mild cases, and larger cohorts that include severe cases with pre-infection samples were judged to be necessary. Whether the second-wave clones peaking on day 37 were SARS-CoV-2 specific was not confirmed. Clones that contracted from day 15 to 85 showed balanced CD4/CD8 phenotypes, whereas a second wave of clones that expanded from day 15 to 37 leaned towards CD4+.

Ficoll-Paque density gradient centrifugation was used to isolate PBMCs. Note on this clonotype: Its recognized antigen is unknown. There are no base qualities to consult, and no much larger clone falls within one base.

The reads were generated on an Illumina NovaSeq 6000. TCRalpha and TCRbeta cDNA libraries were constructed by 5'RACE with constant-segment primers, with sample barcodes and unique molecular identifiers being introduced. Trizol reagent was used to extract RNA from every sample. Library amplification was performed in two PCR steps, and a second sample barcode and Illumina TruSeq adapters were introduced in the second step. Sequencing of libraries was performed on an Illumina NovaSeq with 2 x 150 bp paired-end reads. Concerning the study's data processing: Reads were demultiplexed and collapsed into UMI-guided consensus sequences with migec v1.2.7. With mixcr v2.1.11, UMI consensuses were aligned to TRA and TRB V and J templates and assembled into clonotypes. A clonotype was counted as expanded or contracted only when both edgeR and NoisET called the clonotype significant, with the noise models trained on biological replicates. For edgeR calls, the thresholds were a false discovery rate-adjusted p below 0.01 and a log2 fold-change of 1. As an exploratory analysis of dynamics, PCA with hierarchical clustering was applied to max-normalized trajectories of the 1000 most abundant clonotypes. Each responding clone was given a CD4 or CD8 phenotype based on the CD4+ and CD8+ repertoires, which had been sequenced separately. In-frame beta chains were kept once TCRdb had trimmed the public reads at Q25 with fastp and called clones with MiXCR. All rows with the same CDR3 protein become a single entry with the most common DNA and genes. The V and J calls come from TCRdb's annotation, not from the publication. The sample records about 560,000 distinct CDR3 sequences, roughly a fifth of which are singletons. The ten largest clones add up to about 8.2% of the sample.

Taken from the germline V gene (reference sequence), the CDR1 and CDR2 loops are DFQATT and SNEGSKA. The CDR3 holds 14 amino acids from the cysteine to the phenylalanine. Only the CDR3 region is kept as DNA, spanning 42 bases read in frame from base 1. V is cut by 3 bases and J by 0 bases, and the space between the germline ends is 9 bases. Sequenced material: PBMCs or a T cell subset sorted from them (not recorded which). This sequence originates from an adult woman who had mild COVID-19 (a few samples of this study predate the infection). The sample titles of this study are shuffled in the database, so cell type and time point are left out; the donor was told from shared clones. Recombination joined TRBV20-1 with TRBJ2-1; the D gene assignment is ambiguous. The sequenced DNA is TGCAGTGCTAGGTCTAGAATCTCCTACAATGAGCAGTTCTTC. Translated, this is CSARSRISYNEQFF.